The source of this T cell receptor beta chain is a study of Tregs in tolerant kidney transplant recipients. Broader study findings: For some patients, primers changed over time, blocking nucleotide-level comparison. Expanding Tregs on activated donor B cells appeared to best identify donor-specific TCRbeta clones. Antigen-driven expansion was suggested because donor-specific Tregs expanded more than all Tregs in tolerant patients.

A word on this clone: Its cognate antigen is unknown.

Related graft donors supplied nonmyeloablative bone marrow transplants, and mixed chimerism was transient. CD4+CD25+CD127- Tregs, CD4+CD25- non-Tregs, CD4 and CD8 cells were sorted. The length of the CDR3 is 15 residues. The germline gives CDR1 SQVTM, CDR2 ANQGSEA. Trimming cost V 6 bases and J 10 bases, with 25 bases left between them. Measured with immunoSEQ multiplex PCR; TCRdb has only the in-frame clones, and not every one. The sample contains about 90,000 clones, over 85% of which appear only once. This TCR was sampled from a human patient who received a combined kidney and bone marrow transplant. Some of these T cells may belong to the graft donor. This rearrangement joins TRBV29-1 to TRBJ2-1; a possible D gene is TRBD2 (6 bases). Sequenced here: CD4+ T cells from blood (PBMCs), sampled 12 months after the transplant. The CDR3: CSVLSPGLRHEEQFF. Written as DNA, the CDR3 is TGCAGCGTCCTTAGTCCGGGACTCCGCCATGAGGAGCAGTTCTTC.